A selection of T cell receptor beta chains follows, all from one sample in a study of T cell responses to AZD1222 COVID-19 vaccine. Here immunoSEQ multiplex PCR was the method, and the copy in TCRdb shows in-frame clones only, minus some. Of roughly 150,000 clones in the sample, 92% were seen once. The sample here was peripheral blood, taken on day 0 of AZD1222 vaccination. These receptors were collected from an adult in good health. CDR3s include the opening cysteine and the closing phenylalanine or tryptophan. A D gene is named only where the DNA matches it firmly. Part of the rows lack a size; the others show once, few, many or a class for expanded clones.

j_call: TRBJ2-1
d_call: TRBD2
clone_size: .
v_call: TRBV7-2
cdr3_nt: TGTGCCAGCAGCTTAGGTGGTAGCGGGACTAGAAATGAGCAGTTCTTC
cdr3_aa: CASSLGGSGTRNEQFF

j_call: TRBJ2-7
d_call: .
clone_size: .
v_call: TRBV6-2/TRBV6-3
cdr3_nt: TGTGCCAGCAGCTCGCCCCTATTCGGGAACTCCTACGAGCAGTACTTC
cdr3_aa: CASSSPLFGNSYEQYF

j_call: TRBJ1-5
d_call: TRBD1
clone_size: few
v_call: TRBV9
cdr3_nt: TGTGCCAGCAGCGCGACAGGGGGCCATCAGCCCCAGCATTTT
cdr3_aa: CASSATGGHQPQHF

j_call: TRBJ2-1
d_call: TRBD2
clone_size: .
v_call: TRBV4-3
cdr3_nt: TGCGCCAGCAGCCAATCAGGGACTAGCGGGAGGGGTGAGCAGTTCTTC
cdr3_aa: CASSQSGTSGRGEQFF

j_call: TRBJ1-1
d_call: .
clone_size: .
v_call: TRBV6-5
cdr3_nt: TGTGCCAGCAGTTGGGACCCCCCGTCCGGCACTGAAGCTTTCTTT
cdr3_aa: CASSWDPPSGTEAFF

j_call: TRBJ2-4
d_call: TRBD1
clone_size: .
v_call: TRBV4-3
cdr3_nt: TGCGCCAGCAGCCCCCAAGGGCGACAGGGGGCACTGAGAAACATTCAGTACTTC
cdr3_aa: CASSPQGRQGALRNIQYF

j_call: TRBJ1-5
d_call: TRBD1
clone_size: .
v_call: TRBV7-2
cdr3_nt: TGTGCCAGCAGCTCTCGGACAGGGAAGGAGCAGCCCCAGCATTTT
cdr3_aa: CASSSRTGKEQPQHF

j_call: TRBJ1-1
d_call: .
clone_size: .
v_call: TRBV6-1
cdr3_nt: TGTGCCAGCAGTGTCCCCCTGAGGGGCCTGAACACTGAAGCTTTCTTT
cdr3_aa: CASSVPLRGLNTEAFF

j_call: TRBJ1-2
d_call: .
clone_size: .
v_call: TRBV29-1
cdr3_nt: TGCAGCGTAGCTGGGGCGCCGGGCTATGGCTACACCTTC
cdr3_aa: CSVAGAPGYGYTF

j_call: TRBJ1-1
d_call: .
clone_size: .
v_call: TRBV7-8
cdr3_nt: TGTGCCAGCAGCTTAGTGCTGAGGGCTGAAGCTTTCTTT
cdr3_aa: CASSLVLRAEAFF

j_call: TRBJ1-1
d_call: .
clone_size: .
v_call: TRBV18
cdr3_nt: TGTGCCAGCTCACGCCAAGAGTTTGGGGGGCGGAACACTGAAGCTTTCTTT
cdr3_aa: CASSRQEFGGRNTEAFF

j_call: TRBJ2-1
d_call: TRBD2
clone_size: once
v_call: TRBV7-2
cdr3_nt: TGTGCCAGCAGCTTAGTCCCCGGTCTGGGGGGGTACAATGAGCAGTTCTTC
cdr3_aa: CASSLVPGLGGYNEQFF

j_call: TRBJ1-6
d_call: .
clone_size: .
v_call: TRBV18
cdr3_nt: TGTGCCAGCTCACCCACACAGGGTTCTGGGGTTTCACCCCTCCACTTT
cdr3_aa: CASSPTQGSGVSPLHF

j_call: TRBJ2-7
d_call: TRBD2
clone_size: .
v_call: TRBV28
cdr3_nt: TGTGCCAGCAGTATGAGACTAGCGGGGAGGGAGCAGTACTTC
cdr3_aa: CASSMRLAGREQYF

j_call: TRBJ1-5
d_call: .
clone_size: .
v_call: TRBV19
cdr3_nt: TGTGCCAGTAGTATAAGACAGGCTCCTCTTGGGCCCCAGCATTTT
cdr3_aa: CASSIRQAPLGPQHF

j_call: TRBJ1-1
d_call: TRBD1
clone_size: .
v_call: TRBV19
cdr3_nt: TGTGCCAGTAGTACCACAGGGGCCCTGGCTGAAGCTTTCTTT
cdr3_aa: CASSTTGALAEAFF

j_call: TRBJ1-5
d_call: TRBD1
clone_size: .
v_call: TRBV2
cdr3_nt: TGTGCCAGCAGTGAAAACAGGGGGCTCGGCCAGCCCCAGCATTTT
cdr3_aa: CASSENRGLGQPQHF

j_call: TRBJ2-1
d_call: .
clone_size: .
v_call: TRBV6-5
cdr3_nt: TGTGCCAGCTCCAGCAATGAGCAGTTCTTC
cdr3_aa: CASSSNEQFF

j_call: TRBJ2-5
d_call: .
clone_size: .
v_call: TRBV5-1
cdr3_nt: TGCGCCAGCAGCTTGGTGGGCGGCCAAGAGACCCAGTACTTC
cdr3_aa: CASSLVGGQETQYF

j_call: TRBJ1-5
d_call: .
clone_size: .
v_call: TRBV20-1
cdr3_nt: TGCAGTGCTAGAGCGGCAGGGCGTCTGCATTTT
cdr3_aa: CSARAAGRLHF

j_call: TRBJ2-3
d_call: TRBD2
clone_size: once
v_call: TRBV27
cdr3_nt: TGTGCCAGCAGTTTGCTACTAGCGAGCCGAACAGATACGCAGTATTTT
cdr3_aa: CASSLLLASRTDTQYF

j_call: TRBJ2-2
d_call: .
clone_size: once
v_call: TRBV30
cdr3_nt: TGTGCCTGGGACCGGGGACGCCAAAACACCGGGGAGCTGTTTTTT
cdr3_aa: CAWDRGRQNTGELFF

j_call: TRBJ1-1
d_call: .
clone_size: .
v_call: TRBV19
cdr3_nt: TGTGCCAGTAGTATGGATCCTGCGGGCACTGAAGCTTTCTTT
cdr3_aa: CASSMDPAGTEAFF

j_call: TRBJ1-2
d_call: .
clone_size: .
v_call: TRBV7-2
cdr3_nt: TGTGCCAGCAGCTTCGAGGACGGTTACTATGGCTACACCTTC
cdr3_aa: CASSFEDGYYGYTF

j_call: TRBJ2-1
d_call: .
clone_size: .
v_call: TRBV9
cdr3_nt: TGTGCCAGCAGCCCTCGACTAACCAATGAGCAGTTCTTC
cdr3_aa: CASSPRLTNEQFF

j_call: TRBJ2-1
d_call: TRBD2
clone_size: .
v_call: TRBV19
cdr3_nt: TGTGCCAGTATGAGAGCGGGATCGAACTACAATGAGCAGTTCTTC
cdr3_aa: CASMRAGSNYNEQFF

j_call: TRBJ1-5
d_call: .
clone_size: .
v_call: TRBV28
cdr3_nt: TGTGCCAGCAGTCTACCCACAGGGAGCCAGCATTTT
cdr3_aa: CASSLPTGSQHF

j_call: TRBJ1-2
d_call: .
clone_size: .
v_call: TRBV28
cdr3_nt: TGTGCCAGCAGTTTAACACCGGCGAGAGGTGGCTACACCTTC
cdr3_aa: CASSLTPARGGYTF

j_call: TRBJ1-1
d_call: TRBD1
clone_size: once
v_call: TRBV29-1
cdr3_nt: TGCAGCGTGACAGGGGGCCGGACTGAAGCTTTCTTT
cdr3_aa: CSVTGGRTEAFF

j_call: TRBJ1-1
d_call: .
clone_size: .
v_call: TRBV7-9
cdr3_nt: TGTGCCAGCAGCTGGGAGGAAGCTTTCTTT
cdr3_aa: CASSWEEAFF

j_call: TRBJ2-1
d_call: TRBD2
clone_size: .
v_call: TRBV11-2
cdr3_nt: TGTGCCAGCAGCTTATCCCTTGGTAGCGGGATGTTGTCCTACAATGAGCAGTTCTTC
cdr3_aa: CASSLSLGSGMLSYNEQFF

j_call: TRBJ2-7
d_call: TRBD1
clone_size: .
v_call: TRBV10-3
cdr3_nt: TGTGCCATCAGCGGACAGGGGGTCTACGAGCAGTACTTC
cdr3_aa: CAISGQGVYEQYF

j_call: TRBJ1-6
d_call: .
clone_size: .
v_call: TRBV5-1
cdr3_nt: TGCGCCAGCAGCGCAACCGCACAGGGCTGGAATTCACCCCTCCACTTT
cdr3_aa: CASSATAQGWNSPLHF

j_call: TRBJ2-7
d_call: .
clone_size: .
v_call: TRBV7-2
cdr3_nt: TGTGCCAGCAGCTTATCTTCCCCACTCGGGAGATCCTACGAGCAGTACTTC
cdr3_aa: CASSLSSPLGRSYEQYF

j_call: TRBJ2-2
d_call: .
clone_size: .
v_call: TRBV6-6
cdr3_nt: TGTGCCAGCAACAGGGTTCACACCGGGGAGCTGTTTTTT
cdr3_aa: CASNRVHTGELFF